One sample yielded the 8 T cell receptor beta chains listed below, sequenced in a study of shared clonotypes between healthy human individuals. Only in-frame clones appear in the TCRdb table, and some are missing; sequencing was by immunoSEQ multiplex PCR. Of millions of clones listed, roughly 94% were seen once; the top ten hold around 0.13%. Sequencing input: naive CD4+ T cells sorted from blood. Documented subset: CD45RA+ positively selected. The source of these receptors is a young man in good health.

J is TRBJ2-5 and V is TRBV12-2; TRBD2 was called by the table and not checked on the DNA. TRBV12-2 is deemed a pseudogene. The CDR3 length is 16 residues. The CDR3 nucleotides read TGTGCAAGTCGCTCTCGACTAGCGGGAGACTCAGAGACCCAGTACTTC. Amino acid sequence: CASRSRLAGDSETQYF.

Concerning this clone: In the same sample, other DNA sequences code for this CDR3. This chain's CDR3 is CASSGRGNTGELFF. The CDR3 DNA follows: TGTGCCAGCAGCGGTCGGGGGAACACCGGGGAGCTGTTTTTT. The rearrangement joins TRBV9 to TRBJ2-2, with a weak D call TRBD2 (5 bases). The CDR3 contains 14 residues. The germline V and J ends were trimmed by 3 bases and 1 base, with 7 bases remaining between them. Germline-derived CDR1 and CDR2 are SGDLS and YYNGEE.

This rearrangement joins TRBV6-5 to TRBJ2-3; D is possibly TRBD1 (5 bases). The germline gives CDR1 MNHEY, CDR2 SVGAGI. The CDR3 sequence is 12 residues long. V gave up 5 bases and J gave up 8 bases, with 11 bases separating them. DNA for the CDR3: TGTGCCAGCAGTGCTGCTAGGGGTACGCAGTATTTT. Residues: CASSAARGTQYF.

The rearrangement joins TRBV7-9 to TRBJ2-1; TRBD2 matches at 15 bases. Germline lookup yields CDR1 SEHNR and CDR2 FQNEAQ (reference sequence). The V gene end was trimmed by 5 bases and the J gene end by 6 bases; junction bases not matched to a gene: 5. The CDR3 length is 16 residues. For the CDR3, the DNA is TGTGCCAGCAGCCCACCGGGACTAGCGGGGGGCAATGAGCAGTTCTTC. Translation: CASSPPGLAGGNEQFF.

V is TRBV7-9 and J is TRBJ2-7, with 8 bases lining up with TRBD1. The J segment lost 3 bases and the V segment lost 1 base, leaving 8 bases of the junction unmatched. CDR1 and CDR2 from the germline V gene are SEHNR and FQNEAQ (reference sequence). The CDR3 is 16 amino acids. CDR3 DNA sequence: TGTGCCAGCAGCTTAGGTTCAGGGGGCCTCGGCTACGAGCAGTACTTC. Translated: CASSLGSGGLGYEQYF.

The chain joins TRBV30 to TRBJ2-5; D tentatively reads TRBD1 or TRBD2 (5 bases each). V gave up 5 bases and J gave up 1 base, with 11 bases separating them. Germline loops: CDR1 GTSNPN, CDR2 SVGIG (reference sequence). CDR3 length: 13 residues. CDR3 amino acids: CAWGGPPQETQYF. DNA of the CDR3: TGTGCCTGGGGGGGACCCCCCCAAGAGACCCAGTACTTC.

CDR3 coding DNA: TGTGCCAGCAGCCCCTTGGGGACTAGCGGCTATACGCAGTATTTT. Its translation is CASSPLGTSGYTQYF. The chain joins TRBV7-2 to TRBJ2-3; 11 nucleotides line up with TRBD2. The germline V gene encodes CDR1 SGHTA and CDR2 FQGNSA. The V and J ends lost 5 bases and 7 bases, in that order; junction bases with no gene match: 8. This CDR3 is built from 15 residues.

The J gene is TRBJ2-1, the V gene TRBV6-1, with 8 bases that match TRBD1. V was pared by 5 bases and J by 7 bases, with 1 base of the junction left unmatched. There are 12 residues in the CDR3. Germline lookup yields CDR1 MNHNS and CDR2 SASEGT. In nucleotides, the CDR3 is TGTGCCAGCAGTTGGACAGGGAATGAGCAGTTCTTC. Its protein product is CASSWTGNEQFF.